The source of this TCR beta chain is a study of shared clonotypes between healthy human individuals. Trimming left V 5 bases short and J 3 bases short, with 13 bases between. Germline V gives CDR1 SEHNR, CDR2 FQNEAQ (reference sequence). The CDR3 is 14 amino acids. TCRdb's copy holds only in-frame clones and misses some; the assay was immunoSEQ multiplex PCR. Of about 2.2 million clones in the sample, around 93% were seen once. Naive CD8 cells comprised CD45RO-negative, CCR7-positively selected cells, excluding terminally differentiated effector memory CD45RA+ cells. The clonotype originates from a man between 18 and 29 years old in good health. Some clones in this sample may be carry-over from other donors' samples. The chain is built from TRBV7-9 and TRBJ1-1, with a possible D match to TRBD1 (5 bases). Sequenced: naive CD8+ T cells from PBMCs. The CDR3 sequence: CASSPPWGDTEAFF. Here the CDR3 DNA reads TGTGCCAGCAGCCCTCCTTGGGGGGACACTGAAGCTTTCTTT. The full variable domain, in which reference TRBV7-9 and TRBJ1-1 provide the parts outside the CDR3, is DTGVSQNPRHKITKRGQNVTFRCDPISEHNRLYWYRQTLGQGPEFLTYFQNEAQLEKSRLLSDRFSAERPKGSFSTLEIQRTEQGDSAMYLCASSPPWGDTEAFFGQGTRLTVV.